This T cell receptor (beta chain) derives from a study of cytomegalovirus exposure and HLA in healthy donors. Study-level information: An earlier analysis found 120 million or so unique TCR beta sequences from about 190 million T cells.

V gave up 5 bases and J gave up 0 bases; unmatched junction bases: 7. CDR1 is GTSNPN, CDR2 SVGIG, per germline (reference sequence). The CDR3 consists of 15 residues. A multiplex PCR was run with 60 Vbeta primers and 13 Jbeta primers. Authors' methods: About 11 million shared chains were among the roughly 80 million unique TCR beta chains that a later analysis counted. The protocol was immunoSEQ multiplex PCR, while the TCRdb copy is restricted to in-frame clones and leaves out a portion. V and J calls and clone size are copied from that table; D and trimming were computed from the DNA. The table records over 150,000 clones, 79% of them present only once. Overall study findings and caveats: TCR beta V- and J-gene trimming was later associated with a missense DCLRE1C variant. After further analysis at a later stage, some 15,000 TCR beta sequences were associated with HLA alleles at 0.05 false discovery rate.

Worth noting for this clone: Its target is not known.

Sequenced material: PBMCs. The chain is built from TRBV30 and TRBJ1-1; TRBD1 agrees at 9 bases. The receptor's source is a man younger than 45 in good health and CMV-seropositive. The CDR3 bases are TGTGCCTGGCAACAGGGGGCGGTTATGAACACTGAAGCTTTCTTT. This encodes CAWQQGAVMNTEAFF.